This T cell receptor beta chain was retrieved from a study of blood T cell repertoires in COVID-19 (dated by TCRdb to 2020 to 2022). The study in broad terms: Collaborator samples came from the United States, Italy and Spain and covered acute and convalescent phases of COVID-19. Nearly every sample came with metadata listing a de-identified subject ID, COVID-19 status, age in years and sex. Where available, HLA class I and class II types were obtained from metadata supplied by the sample provider rather than from assay-based typing. Deeply sampled blood TCRbeta repertoires from subjects exposed to, actively infected with, or recovered from COVID-19 were included in the dataset. The repertoires were released in a freely available public database meant as a resource for research on the immune response to SARS-CoV-2. Samples came from the ongoing ImmuneRACE study (first 160 participants) plus 1,254 subjects from 6 global collaborators. The prospective study material was composed of cDNA or gDNA derived from T cells, B-cell-depleted T cells, or PBMCs.

Remarks on this clone: It lacks a known antigen. Per-base qualities were not stored, and no clone one base away is much larger.

At one collaborating source in Seattle, patients were enrolled during active infection and were followed longitudinally through the course of disease. The collaborating institutions used their own protocols to collect whole blood in K2EDTA tubes. For TCRbeta analysis, collaborators shipped samples in one of three forms: frozen whole blood, isolated PBMCs, or DNA extracted from either of those sample types. The immunoSEQ Assay, a bias-controlled multiplex PCR, was used to amplify TCRbeta CDR3 regions from genomic DNA. Turning to the authors' computational methods: Within the assay, amplification of reference gene primers was used to estimate how many nucleated cells each sample contained. To quantify the absolute abundance of each unique TCRbeta CDR3 rearrangement, sequence reads were collapsed and filtered. For each sample, productive Simpson clonality was calculated as the square root of Simpson's diversity index over productive rearrangements. TCRdb carries this immuneACCESS record with in-frame sequences only. Its versions omit some clonotypes, under half of them owing to an unresolved V gene in the studies checked, with the rest unexplained. That table gives V, J and clone size, and the DNA gave D and trimming. The sample has hundreds of thousands of clones on record, 75% to 85% of them singletons. The ten top clones hold roughly 1.2% of the sample.

What the work shows at the level of the full study, not this receptor alone: The quantity of clinical and demographic metadata differed by source and by participant and was supplied without curation.

V ends up 6 bases short and J 0 bases short, with an unmatched junction base count of 6. Looking up the germline V gene yields CDR1 SGHAT and CDR2 FQNNGV. Including cysteine and phenylalanine, the CDR3 has 15 amino acids. CDR3 DNA only is kept here, 45 bases in frame from base 1. The chain is encoded by TRBV11-2 joined to TRBJ2-7, with 9 central nucleotides matching TRBD1. The receptor was isolated from a woman younger than 45 with COVID-19, enrolled during active disease. The sequenced material came from peripheral blood. The DNA sequence is given as TGTGCCAGCAGGCGACAGGGGGTAAGCTCCTACGAGCAGTACTTC. Its translation is CASRRQGVSSYEQYF.